Sequencing of this TCR beta chain was carried out in a study of T cell repertoires in cytomegalovirus infection. Study at large: Carrying CMV and the relevant HLA type showed in public TCR beta signatures.

TCRdb re-called the reads through MiXCR, storing one row per CDR3 protein. In the table there are some 800,000 distinct CDR3 sequences, about 31% of which are singletons. The ends lost 3 bases at V and 0 bases at J; junction bases unmatched: 10. Germline CDR1 MDHEN, CDR2 SYDVKM. The CDR3 is 18 amino acids. Points on this clonotype: As yet, its antigen is unknown.

The V and J genes are TRBV28 and TRBJ2-1; 8 nucleotides line up with TRBD2. This specimen consisted of cultured CD8+ T cells from PBMCs, obtained from culture after CMV antigen stimulation. This sequence originates from a human donor in good health (CMV status not recorded). Some clones in this sample may be carry-over from other donors' samples. CDR3 protein: CASSFLVGSGDSYNEQFF. The CDR3 DNA is TGTGCCAGCAGTTTCCTCGTCGGTAGCGGGGACTCCTACAATGAGCAGTTCTTC. Complete variable domain (other parts from reference TRBV28 and TRBJ2-1): DVKVTQSSRYLVKRTGEKVFLECVQDMDHENMFWYRQDPGLGLRLIYFSYDVKMKEKGDIPEGYSVSREKKERFSLILESASTNQTSMYLCASSFLVGSGDSYNEQFFGPGTRLTVL.